These T cell receptor beta chains were read from a single sample in a study of PD-1 blockade in classical Hodgkin lymphoma. Data came from immunoSEQ multiplex PCR; TCRdb stores just in-frame clones and leaves some out. The data show tens of thousands of clones, around two thirds seen once. The starting material was peripheral blood mononuclear cells (PBMCs), obtained before the second cycle of nivolumab. The receptors come from a human donor with classical Hodgkin lymphoma. Each CDR3 is given with its conserved first and last residue. D genes are given only for firm matches. The size of a clone is reported for some rows only, either as once, few or many, or as a class for expanded clones.

D gene,J gene,V gene,clone size,CDR3 protein,CDR3 DNA
-,TRBJ2-4,TRBV27,once,CASSSGPSKDKNIQYF,TGTGCCAGCAGTTCGGGACCGTCTAAAGACAAAAACATTCAGTACTTC
-,TRBJ2-2,TRBV15,-,CATSRAGPSESGELFF,TGTGCCACCAGCAGAGCTGGGCCTAGCGAGTCCGGGGAGCTGTTTTTT
TRBD2,TRBJ2-1,TRBV12-5,-,CASGRLAGGPNEQFF,TGTGCTAGTGGCCGACTAGCGGGAGGGCCCAACGAGCAGTTCTTC
TRBD1,TRBJ1-2,TRBV6-6,few,CASSYSGDSYGYTF,TGTGCCAGCAGTTACTCGGGGGACAGCTATGGCTACACCTTC
-,TRBJ2-3,TRBV6-6,-,CASSSPGTDTQYF,TGTGCCAGCAGTTCACCGGGGACAGATACGCAGTATTTT
-,TRBJ1-5,TRBV6-5,few,CASSYRDGQPQHF,TGTGCCAGCAGTTACAGGGACGGTCAGCCCCAGCATTTT
-,TRBJ2-7,TRBV7-6,-,CASSPGRGEQYF,TGTGCCAGCAGCCCCGGCCGTGGCGAGCAGTACTTC
-,TRBJ1-1,TRBV6-1,-,CASSPRRGRNTEAFF,TGTGCCAGCAGCCCAAGGCGAGGGCGAAACACTGAAGCTTTCTTT
TRBD2,TRBJ2-1,TRBV9,-,CASSVDIAGGPKQFF,TGTGCCAGCAGCGTAGATATAGCGGGAGGGCCAAAGCAGTTCTTC
-,TRBJ2-7,TRBV30,-,CAWSVGGAGTYEQYF,TGTGCCTGGAGTGTAGGCGGGGCGGGAACCTACGAGCAGTACTTC
-,TRBJ2-5,TRBV29-1,-,CSAKIGSLETQYF,TGCAGCGCCAAAATTGGATCCTTGGAGACCCAGTACTTC
-,TRBJ1-6,TRBV9,-,CASSVADEGHSPLHF,TGTGCCAGCAGCGTAGCGGACGAGGGTCATTCACCCCTCCACTTT
-,TRBJ1-1,TRBV10-3,-,CAISSVTGADTEAFF,TGTGCCATCAGTTCAGTGACGGGAGCGGACACTGAAGCTTTCTTT
TRBD1,TRBJ1-5,TRBV27,-,CASSSTGGSQPQHF,TGTGCCAGCAGTAGTACAGGGGGCAGTCAGCCCCAGCATTTT
TRBD1,TRBJ1-1,TRBV9,few,CASSPWDRVTEAFF,TGTGCCAGCAGCCCATGGGACAGGGTGACTGAAGCTTTCTTT
TRBD1,TRBJ2-1,TRBV12-5,-,CASGQTGHPYNEQFF,TGTGCTAGTGGGCAGACAGGGCACCCCTACAATGAGCAGTTCTTC
-,TRBJ2-3,TRBV7-9,-,CASSSIADSSTDTQYF,TGTGCCAGCAGCTCGATAGCGGACTCTAGCACAGATACGCAGTATTTT
-,TRBJ1-3,TRBV6-5,many,CASRTTGFYGNTIYF,TGTGCCAGCAGAACAACAGGGTTTTATGGAAACACCATATATTTT
-,TRBJ2-7,TRBV7-9,-,CASSYWGEFMQYF,TGTGCCAGCAGCTATTGGGGCGAGTTTATGCAGTACTTC
-,TRBJ2-1,TRBV5-1,-,CASSYGLEQFF,TGCGCCAGCAGCTACGGTCTAGAGCAGTTCTTC
TRBD2,TRBJ2-1,TRBV7-8,-,CASSPSGSSYNEQFF,TGTGCCAGCAGCCCGAGCGGGAGCTCCTACAATGAGCAGTTCTTC
-,TRBJ2-6,TRBV7-2,-,CASSSGPPAGSGANVLTF,TGTGCCAGCAGCTCAGGCCCGCCGGCGGGCTCTGGGGCCAACGTCCTGACTTTC
-,TRBJ2-7,TRBV14,-,CASSHSTGAYEQYF,TGTGCCAGCAGCCACTCCACGGGGGCCTACGAGCAGTACTTC
TRBD2,TRBJ2-1,TRBV9,few,CASSVGLAGGRDEQFF,TGTGCCAGCAGCGTAGGTTTAGCGGGAGGCAGGGATGAGCAGTTCTTC
-,TRBJ2-5,TRBV11-1,once,CASSPNREETQYF,TGTGCCAGCAGCCCGAACAGGGAAGAGACCCAGTACTTC
-,TRBJ2-5,TRBV7-9,-,CASNSLQETQYF,TGTGCCAGCAACAGCCTGCAAGAGACCCAGTACTTC
-,TRBJ2-7,TRBV7-2,few,CASSPLSLALTYEQYF,TGTGCCAGCAGCCCACTCTCTCTAGCGCTCACCTACGAGCAGTACTTC
-,TRBJ1-1,TRBV7-8,-,CASSDGQPLGTEAFF,TGTGCCAGCAGCGACGGACAGCCCCTGGGCACTGAAGCTTTCTTT
-,TRBJ1-1,TRBV6-5,-,CASGGELNTEAFF,TGTGCCAGCGGGGGAGAACTGAACACTGAAGCTTTCTTT
-,TRBJ2-7,TRBV28,-,CASSLPGYEQYF,TGTGCCAGCAGTTTACCAGGCTACGAGCAGTACTTC
-,TRBJ2-7,TRBV2,-,CASRAQDRGQYF,TGTGCCAGCAGAGCACAAGATCGAGGGCAGTACTTC
TRBD1,TRBJ1-6,TRBV6-1,-,CASSEEWDRANSPLHF,TGTGCCAGCAGTGAAGAATGGGACAGGGCTAATTCACCCCTCCACTTT
-,TRBJ1-2,TRBV10-3,many,CAILTTRGYTF,TGTGCCATCCTGACGACAAGGGGCTACACCTTC
-,TRBJ2-7,TRBV11-3,-,CASSQGQLDGLEQYF,TGTGCCAGCAGCCAAGGACAACTGGATGGGCTCGAGCAGTACTTC
-,TRBJ2-4,TRBV5-1,once,CASSLETWGTKNIQYF,TGCGCCAGCAGCTTGGAGACGTGGGGCACCAAAAACATTCAGTACTTC
-,TRBJ2-7,TRBV7-9,-,CASSLSPGSYEQYF,TGTGCCAGCAGCTTGTCTCCCGGGTCCTACGAGCAGTACTTC
-,TRBJ1-4,TRBV2,once,CASMGGRAEKLFF,TGTGCCAGCATGGGAGGGAGGGCTGAAAAACTGTTTTTT
-,TRBJ2-3,TRBV7-3,-,CASTQGGSTDTQYF,TGTGCCAGCACCCAGGGGGGGAGTACAGATACGCAGTATTTT
TRBD1,TRBJ2-7,TRBV6-5,few,CASSTGQWAYEQYF,TGTGCCAGCAGTACGGGACAGTGGGCCTACGAGCAGTACTTC
TRBD1,TRBJ1-1,TRBV7-9,-,CASSLWTGDGRISEAFF,TGTGCCAGCAGCCTCTGGACAGGCGATGGCAGGATATCTGAAGCTTTCTTT
-,TRBJ2-7,TRBV28,few,CASSHGKTYEQYF,TGTGCCAGCTCTCACGGGAAGACCTACGAGCAGTACTTC
-,TRBJ1-1,TRBV6-1,-,CASSEVMNTEAFF,TGTGCCAGCAGTGAAGTTATGAACACTGAAGCTTTCTTT
TRBD2,TRBJ2-7,TRBV7-2,-,CASSLTTSGRAWTYEQYF,TGTGCCAGCAGCTTAACAACCAGCGGGAGGGCCTGGACCTACGAGCAGTACTTC
-,TRBJ2-3,TRBV27,few,CASSLSIGLGDTQYF,TGTGCCAGCAGTTTATCGATCGGGCTCGGAGATACGCAGTATTTT
-,TRBJ1-1,TRBV25-1,-,CASRPRGWDTEAFF,TGTGCCAGCAGACCCAGGGGCTGGGACACTGAAGCTTTCTTT
TRBD2,TRBJ2-7,TRBV19,-,CATSLAGGYEQYF,TGTGCCACCTCACTAGCGGGCGGTTACGAGCAGTACTTC
-,TRBJ2-3,TRBV19,few,CASSNRPTDTQYF,TGTGCCAGTAGTAATCGTCCGACAGATACGCAGTATTTT
TRBD1,TRBJ2-5,TRBV5-6,-,CASREQGVEETQYF,TGTGCCAGCAGAGAGCAGGGGGTAGAGGAGACCCAGTACTTC